The T cell receptor (beta chain) under discussion was sequenced for a study of blood T cell repertoires in COVID-19 (TCRdb year 2020). Background for the entire study: Collaborator samples came from the United States, Italy and Spain and covered acute and convalescent phases of COVID-19. HLA class I and class II types, where available, came from metadata supplied by the sample provider rather than from assay-based typing. Samples came from the ongoing ImmuneRACE study (first 160 participants) plus 1,254 subjects from 6 global collaborators. The dataset comprised deeply sampled blood TCRbeta repertoires from subjects exposed to, actively infected with, or recovered from COVID-19. A freely available public database, intended as a resource for researchers studying the immune response to SARS-CoV-2, is where the repertoires were released. A de-identified subject ID, COVID-19 status, age in years and sex were almost always included in the sample metadata. The prospective study material was composed of cDNA or gDNA derived from T cells, B-cell-depleted T cells, or PBMCs.

Trimming leaves V shorter by 5 bases and J shorter by 1 base, with the junction holding 1 base beyond the gene matches. The CDR3 measures 14 amino acids from cysteine to phenylalanine. Only the CDR3 region is kept as DNA, spanning 42 bases read in frame from base 1. The germline V gene encodes CDR1 SGHTA and CDR2 FQGTGA. About this clone: This clone's antigen is unknown. No qualities accompany the bases; no much larger clone lies one base away. Other DNA sequences of this sample code for an identical CDR3.

Participants in the prospective study were enrolled through a virtual design, were aged roughly 18 to 100 years, and lived in 20 to 30 United States geographic areas. In the prospective study, cohorts were assigned on the basis of participant-reported clinical history obtained from a screening survey and a study questionnaire. ImmuneRACE Cohort 3 recovered participants were defined by two consecutive negative NP/OP PCR tests, healthcare professional clearance, or symptom resolution. In the prospective study, mobile phlebotomists collected whole blood, serum and a nasopharyngeal or oropharyngeal swab from each participant. Over a roughly 2-month period, participants in the prospective study had the option of providing additional blood draws and questionnaires. Blood samples from the prospective study were shipped frozen or at room temperature prior to DNA extraction. General study outcomes and caveats: The quantity of clinical and demographic metadata differed by source and by participant and was supplied without curation.

TCRbeta CDR3 regions were amplified from genomic DNA using the immunoSEQ Assay, a bias-controlled multiplex PCR. In the authors' own workflow: The number of nucleated cells in each sample was estimated from the amplification of reference gene primers within the assay. To quantify the absolute abundance of each unique TCRbeta CDR3 rearrangement, sequence reads were collapsed and filtered. For each sample, productive Simpson clonality was calculated by taking the square root of Simpson's diversity index across productive rearrangements. TCRdb carries this immuneACCESS record with in-frame sequences only. Its versions omit some clonotypes, under half of them owing to an unresolved V gene in the studies checked, with the rest unexplained. The V and J calls and the clone size are those of that table, but D and trimming were determined from the DNA. The sample table lists about 330,000 clones, 87% of them with a count of one. 5.5% to 7% of the sample is taken by the ten largest.

The material sequenced was PBMCs or T cells enriched from blood (not recorded which). The receptor was derived from a woman aged 30 to 39 who had recovered from COVID-19. Here the chain combines TRBV7-3 and TRBJ2-3, with TRBD1 identical over 9 junction bases. The CDR3 amino acid sequence is: CASSRTGGTDTQYF. The sequence in DNA is TGTGCCAGCAGCCGGACAGGGGGCACAGATACGCAGTATTTT. With the rest looked up from the reference TRBV7-3 and TRBJ2-3 genes rather than sequenced, the full variable domain is GAGVSQTPSNKVTEKGKYVELRCDPISGHTALYWYRQSLGQGPEFLIYFQGTGAADDSGLPNDRFFAVRPEGSVSTLKIQRTERGDSAVYLCASSRTGGTDTQYFGPGTRLTVL.